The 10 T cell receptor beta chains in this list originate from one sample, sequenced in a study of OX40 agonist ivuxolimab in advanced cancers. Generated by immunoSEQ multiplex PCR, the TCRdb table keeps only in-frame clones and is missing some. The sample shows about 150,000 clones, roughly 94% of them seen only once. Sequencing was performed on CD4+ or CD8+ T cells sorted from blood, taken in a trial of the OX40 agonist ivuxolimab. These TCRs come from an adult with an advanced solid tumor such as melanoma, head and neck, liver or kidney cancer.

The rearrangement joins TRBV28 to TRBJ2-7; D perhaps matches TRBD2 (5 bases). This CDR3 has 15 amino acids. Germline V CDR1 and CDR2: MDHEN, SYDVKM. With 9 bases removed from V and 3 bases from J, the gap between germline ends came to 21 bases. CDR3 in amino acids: CASTAYEASIYEQYF. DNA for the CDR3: TGTGCCAGTACTGCGTACGAGGCTAGCATCTACGAGCAGTACTTC.

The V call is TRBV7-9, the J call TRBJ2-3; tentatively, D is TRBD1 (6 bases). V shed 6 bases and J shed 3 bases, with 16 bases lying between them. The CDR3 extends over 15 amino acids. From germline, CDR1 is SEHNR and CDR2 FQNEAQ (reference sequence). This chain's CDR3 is CASSWGRASTDTQYF. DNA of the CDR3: TGTGCCAGCAGTTGGGGGCGCGCCAGTACAGATACGCAGTATTTT.

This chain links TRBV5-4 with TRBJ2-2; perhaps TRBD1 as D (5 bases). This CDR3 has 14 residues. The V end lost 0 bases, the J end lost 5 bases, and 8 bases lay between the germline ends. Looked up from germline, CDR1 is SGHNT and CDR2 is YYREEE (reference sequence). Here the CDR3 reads CASSLGGGTGELFF. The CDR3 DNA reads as TGTGCCAGCAGCTTGGGGGGCGGTACCGGGGAGCTGTTTTTT.

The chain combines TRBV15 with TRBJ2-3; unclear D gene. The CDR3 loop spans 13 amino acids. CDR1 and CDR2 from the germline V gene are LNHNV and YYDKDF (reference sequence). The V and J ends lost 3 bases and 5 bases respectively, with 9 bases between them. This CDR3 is CATSRPPGDTQYF. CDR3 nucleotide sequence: TGTGCCACCAGCAGGCCCCCAGGAGATACGCAGTATTTT.

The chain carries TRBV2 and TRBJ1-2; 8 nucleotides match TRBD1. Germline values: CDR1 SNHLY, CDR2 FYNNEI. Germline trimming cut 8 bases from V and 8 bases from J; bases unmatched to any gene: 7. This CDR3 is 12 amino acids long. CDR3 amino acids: CASRTGWWGYTF. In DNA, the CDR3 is TGTGCCAGCCGGACAGGGTGGTGGGGCTACACCTTC.

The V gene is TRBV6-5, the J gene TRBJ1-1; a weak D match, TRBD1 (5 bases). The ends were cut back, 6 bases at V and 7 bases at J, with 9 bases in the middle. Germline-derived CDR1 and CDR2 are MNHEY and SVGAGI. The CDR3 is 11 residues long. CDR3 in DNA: TGTGCCAGCAGGGCTACAGGTGAAGCTTTCTTT. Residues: CASRATGEAFF.

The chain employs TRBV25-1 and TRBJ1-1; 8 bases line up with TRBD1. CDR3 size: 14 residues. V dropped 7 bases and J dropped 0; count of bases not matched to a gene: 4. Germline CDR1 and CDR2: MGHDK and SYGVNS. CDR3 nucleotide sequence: TGTGCCAGCAAGACAGGGGCCATGAACACTGAAGCTTTCTTT. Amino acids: CASKTGAMNTEAFF.

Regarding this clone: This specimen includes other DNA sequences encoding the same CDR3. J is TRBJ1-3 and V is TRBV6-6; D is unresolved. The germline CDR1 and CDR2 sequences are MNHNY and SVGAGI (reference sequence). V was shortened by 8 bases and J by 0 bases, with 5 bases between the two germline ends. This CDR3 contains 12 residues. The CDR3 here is CASGHSGNTIYF. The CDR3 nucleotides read TGTGCCAGCGGCCACTCTGGAAACACCATATATTTT.

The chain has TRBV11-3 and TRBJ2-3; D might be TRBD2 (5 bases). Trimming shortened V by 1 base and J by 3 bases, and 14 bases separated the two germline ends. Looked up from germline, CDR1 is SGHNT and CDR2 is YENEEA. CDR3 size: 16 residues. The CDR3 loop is CASSLGSGRGTDTQYF. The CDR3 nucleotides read TGTGCCAGCAGCTTAGGATCGGGGAGAGGGACAGATACGCAGTATTTT.

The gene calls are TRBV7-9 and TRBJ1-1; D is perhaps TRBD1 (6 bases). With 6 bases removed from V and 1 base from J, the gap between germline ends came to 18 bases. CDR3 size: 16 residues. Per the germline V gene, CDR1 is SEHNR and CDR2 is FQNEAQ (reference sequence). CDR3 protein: CASRPPPSGANTEAFF. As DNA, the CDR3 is TGTGCCAGCAGACCTCCCCCATCGGGGGCGAACACTGAAGCTTTCTTT.